This T cell receptor beta chain emerged from a study of shared clonotypes between healthy human individuals. Trimming cost V 3 bases and J 1 base, with 15 bases left between them. CDR1 is WNHNN and CDR2 is SYGVQD in the germline V gene (reference sequence). The CDR3 has 16 residues. The assay was carried out at the deep level. Evenly divided among several immunoSEQ plates was the genomic DNA of each subset. Each PCR replicate from the sorted subsets contained 150 to 250 ng DNA, which is 30,000 or so T cell genomes. Assay: immunoSEQ multiplex PCR; the TCRdb copy retains only in-frame clones and omits some. The sample has roughly 520,000 clones; 90% to 97% are singletons. Subsets obtained from CD4+ cells comprised CD45RA+ naive and CD45RA-negative memory cells.

Sequencing was performed on naive CD4+ T cells sorted from blood. Regarding subset: CD45RA+ positively selected. The chain is built from TRBV10-1 and TRBJ2-5, with D perhaps TRBD1 or TRBD2 (5 bases each). The clonotype originates from a woman younger than 45 in good health. The CDR3 reads CASSDFAGRGQETQYF. The DNA of the CDR3 is TGCGCCAGCAGTGATTTTGCGGGTAGGGGCCAAGAGACCCAGTACTTC.